The rows below give T cell receptor beta chains drawn from one sample of a study of shared clonotypes between healthy human individuals. Assay: immunoSEQ multiplex PCR; the TCRdb copy retains only in-frame clones and omits some. There are approximately 2.1 million clones in the sample; 90% to 95% occur only once, and about 0.39% lies in the top ten. The sequenced sample consisted of naive CD4+ T cells from PBMCs. The origin of the receptors is a man younger than 35 in good health. Some clones in this sample may be carry-over from other donors' samples. Both conserved end residues are part of each CDR3. A D gene is named only where the DNA matches it firmly. The size entry is marked missing in some rows and otherwise reads once, few, many or a size class.

TGTGCCAGCAGCCATCTAGGGCCCCAGTGG | CASSHLGPQW | TRBJ2-3 | TRBV5-8 | . | .
TGCGCCAGCAGCGACCAAGAACAAGAGACCCAGTACTTC | CASSDQEQETQYF | TRBJ2-5 | TRBV5-1 | . | .
TGTGCCAGCAGCTCCCCCGGCGGAGGCGGGGGGCTACGCGAGCAGTACTTC | CASSSPGGGGGLREQYF | TRBJ2-7 | TRBV5-4 | TRBD2 | .
TGTGCCAGCAGCTTAAGATGGGGTGGGAGGGTTGGTTACAATGAGCAGTTCTTC | CASSLRWGGRVGYNEQFF | TRBJ2-1 | TRBV7-3 | TRBD2 | .
TGCGCCAGCAGCCTTTATAGCGGGAGGGGCACAGATACGCAGTATTTT | CASSLYSGRGTDTQYF | TRBJ2-3 | TRBV4-3 | TRBD2 | .
TGTGCCAGCAGTGAAGCCCCTAAATATGGCTACACCTTC | CASSEAPKYGYTF | TRBJ1-2 | TRBV6-1 | . | .
TGTGCCAGCAGTGACAGGAGCGGTACCGGAAACACCATATATTTT | CASSDRSGTGNTIYF | TRBJ1-3 | TRBV9 | . | .
TGTGCCAGCAGTTTATGGGCAGGCGGGGGCAATCAGCCCCAGCATTTT | CASSLWAGGGNQPQHF | TRBJ1-5 | TRBV28 | . | .
TGTGCCAGCAGAGGGGAAAGCTACGAGCAGTACTTC | CASRGESYEQYF | TRBJ2-7 | TRBV18 | . | .
TGTGCCAGCAGGCCCGGGGCGGGGGGCTCCTACAATGAGCAGTTCTTC | CASRPGAGGSYNEQFF | TRBJ2-1 | TRBV4-2 | TRBD2 | once
TGCGCCAGCAGAGTGGGCTCGGCCGGGGAGCTGTTTTTT | CASRVGSAGELFF | TRBJ2-2 | TRBV10-2 | . | .
TGTGCCAGCAGTCGTACCCAGGGATGGAGCTATGGCTACACCTTC | CASSRTQGWSYGYTF | TRBJ1-2 | TRBV28 | . | .
TGTGCCAGCAGCCAAGATAAGGCGCATCAAGGCAGGGGCGACGACACCGGGGAGCTGTTTTTT | CASSQDKAHQGRGDDTGELFF | TRBJ2-2 | TRBV4-2 | . | .
TGTGCCAGCAGCTTCACAGGGATCACTGAAGCTTTCTTT | CASSFTGITEAFF | TRBJ1-1 | TRBV7-9 | . | .
TGTGCCAGCAGTGCTCAGCAAGAGACCCAGTACTTC | CASSAQQETQYF | TRBJ2-5 | TRBV2 | . | .
TGTGCCATCAGTGAGACAGGGGGCAATCAGCCCCAGCATTTT | CAISETGGNQPQHF | TRBJ1-5 | TRBV10-3 | TRBD1 | .
TGTGCCAGCAGCCCCCAGGGAATTACGGATACGCAGTATTTT | CASSPQGITDTQYF | TRBJ2-3 | TRBV7-9 | . | .
TGCGCCAGCACTACGGGACTAGCGGGAGTGGAGGATACGCAGTATTTT | CASTTGLAGVEDTQYF | TRBJ2-3 | TRBV5-1 | TRBD2 | .
TGTGCCAGCTCTCTCGGGGGGAGCACCGGGGAGCTGTTTTTT | CASSLGGSTGELFF | TRBJ2-2 | TRBV28 | TRBD2 | .
TGCGCCAGCAGTGAGTCCGGGAGGCGACAGGAGAACACTGAAGCTTTCTTT | CASSESGRRQENTEAFF | TRBJ1-1 | TRBV10-1 | . | .
TGTGCCAGCAGCTCCTCCCACAGGGCTGAGCAGTTCTTC | CASSSSHRAEQFF | TRBJ2-1 | TRBV5-4 | . | .
TGTGCCAGCAGCCCAGGGGCGAACTATGGCTACACCTTC | CASSPGANYGYTF | TRBJ1-2 | TRBV2 | . | .
TGTGCCAGCAGTGAAGCCCGACTAGCGGGAGAAGGGGGTTTCGCTCAGTACTTC | CASSEARLAGEGGFAQYF | TRBJ2-4 | TRBV6-1 | TRBD2 | .
TGTGCCAGCAGCGCCCGACTAGCGGGAGGCTGCTCCTACGAGCAGTACTTC | CASSARLAGGCSYEQYF | TRBJ2-7 | TRBV11-3 | TRBD2 | .
TGTGCCAGCAGCTGGATCCGGGGGGTTGGAAACACCATATATTTT | CASSWIRGVGNTIYF | TRBJ1-3 | TRBV7-2 | . | .
TGTGCCAGCACTACCTCGGGGAGGTCCTACGAGCAGTACTTC | CASTTSGRSYEQYF | TRBJ2-7 | TRBV27 | . | .
TGCGCCAGCAACGAAGATTGGACAGAGAACACTGAAGCTTTCTTT | CASNEDWTENTEAFF | TRBJ1-1 | TRBV4-3 | . | .
TGTGCCAGCAGTTTATCTTGGGGGGGGGCCAACGTCCTGACTTTC | CASSLSWGGANVLTF | TRBJ2-6 | TRBV27 | . | .
TGCGCCAGCAGCGAGATGGTAGGAGGAGAGACCCAGTACTTC | CASSEMVGGETQYF | TRBJ2-5 | TRBV5-1 | . | .
TGTGCCAGCAGCTTACATCAGAATCAGCCCCAGCATTTT | CASSLHQNQPQHF | TRBJ1-5 | TRBV7-8 | . | .
TGTGCCAGCAGTTTCCGGAGTGTTAGCCAATACAATGAGCAGTTCTTC | CASSFRSVSQYNEQFF | TRBJ2-1 | TRBV7-9 | . | .
TGTGCCAGTAGTACTTTCTTCACAGATACGCAGTATTTT | CASSTFFTDTQYF | TRBJ2-3 | TRBV19 | . | .
TGTGCCACCAGCAGAGAGGGGCAGGAAGCTGAAGCTTTCTTT | CATSREGQEAEAFF | TRBJ1-1 | TRBV15 | . | .
TGTGCCAGCAGTGGCCGACTAGCGGGCCAATACAATGAGCAGTTCTTC | CASSGRLAGQYNEQFF | TRBJ2-1 | TRBV6-1 | TRBD2 | .
TGTGCCAGCAGGGGGTTTATCGCAGGGTACTACGAGCAGTACTTC | CASRGFIAGYYEQYF | TRBJ2-7 | TRBV28 | . | .
TGTGCCAGCAGCCAGGGGTCGACTCAGCCCCAGCATTTT | CASSQGSTQPQHF | TRBJ1-5 | TRBV9 | . | .
TGTGCCAGCAGCGCAAACGGAAACTATGGCTACACCTTC | CASSANGNYGYTF | TRBJ1-2 | TRBV9 | . | .
TGTGCCAGCAGCGTTAGCGGAAGCTCCTACGAGCAGTACTTC | CASSVSGSSYEQYF | TRBJ2-7 | TRBV7-2 | . | .
TGCGCCAGCAGCTTGCAGAGGGGGCAGAATGGCTACACCTTC | CASSLQRGQNGYTF | TRBJ1-2 | TRBV5-1 | TRBD1 | .
TGCGCCAGCAGCCCGGACGCGAACACTGAAGCTTTCTTT | CASSPDANTEAFF | TRBJ1-1 | TRBV5-1 | . | .
TGTGCCTGGAGTAGACGGGTGGCCAAACTCTATGGCTACACCTTC | CAWSRRVAKLYGYTF | TRBJ1-2 | TRBV30 | . | .
TGTGCCAGAAGCTTGGCCCAGGAGGTAGCGGGGACCTACAATGAGCAGTTCTTC | CARSLAQEVAGTYNEQFF | TRBJ2-1 | TRBV5-3 | TRBD2 | .
TGCGCCAGCAGCTCTGGACTAGCGGGAGTACCAGATACGCAGTATTTT | CASSSGLAGVPDTQYF | TRBJ2-3 | TRBV5-1 | TRBD2 | .
TGTGCCAGCAGCCCCGACAGAATAGGGGCTAATGAAAAACTGTTTTTT | CASSPDRIGANEKLFF | TRBJ1-4 | TRBV9 | . | .
TGTGCCAGCAGCTTAGAACTTCTGAACACTGAAGCTTTCTTT | CASSLELLNTEAFF | TRBJ1-1 | TRBV7-2 | . | few
TGTGCCAGCAGTTTCTCAGGAGGCGGCAATCAGCCCCAGCATTTT | CASSFSGGGNQPQHF | TRBJ1-5 | TRBV2 | . | few
TGTGCCAGCAGCAACGACCCGACAGATACGCAGTATTTT | CASSNDPTDTQYF | TRBJ2-3 | TRBV5-4 | . | .
TGTGCCAGTAGTATAGAAGAGACCCAGTACTTC | CASSIEETQYF | TRBJ2-5 | TRBV19 | . | .
TGTGCCAGCAGTTTACGCTACAGGGTCAACTACGAGCAGTACTTC | CASSLRYRVNYEQYF | TRBJ2-7 | TRBV27 | . | .
TGTGCCAGCAAACCCGGGACGTTCTACGAGCAGTACTTC | CASKPGTFYEQYF | TRBJ2-7 | TRBV28 | . | .
TGTGCCAGCAGCCGGGACCCCACAGGCAGGGAGCTGTTTTTT | CASSRDPTGRELFF | TRBJ2-2 | TRBV7-6 | . | once
TGTGCCAGCTCGCCAGGGACAGAAGGAGAAGCTTTCTTT | CASSPGTEGEAFF | TRBJ1-1 | TRBV18 | TRBD1 | .
TGTGCCATCAGTGACCAGACTAGCGGAGCCTACAATGAGCAGTTCTTC | CAISDQTSGAYNEQFF | TRBJ2-1 | TRBV10-3 | TRBD2 | .
TGTGCCACCGGGCGGGGCGGAGACAACTACGAGCAGTACTTC | CATGRGGDNYEQYF | TRBJ2-7 | TRBV15 | . | .
TGTGCCATCAGTGAAGACAGGGCCAATGAGCAGTTCTTC | CAISEDRANEQFF | TRBJ2-1 | TRBV10-3 | TRBD1 | .
TGTGCCAGCAGTGGGCGGGGAGGAGAAGAGACCCAGTACTTC | CASSGRGGEETQYF | TRBJ2-5 | TRBV2 | . | .
TGTGCCAGCAGCCAGGGACAGGTGAACACTGAAGCTTTCTTT | CASSQGQVNTEAFF | TRBJ1-1 | TRBV5-5 | TRBD1 | .
TGTGCCAGCTCACCGGGTGGAAACACCATATATTTT | CASSPGGNTIYF | TRBJ1-3 | TRBV18 | . | .
TGCGCCAGCAGCCCCGGGACAGGGGACAATCAGCCCCAGCATTTT | CASSPGTGDNQPQHF | TRBJ1-5 | TRBV5-1 | TRBD1 | few